The source of this TCR beta chain is a study of OX40 agonist ivuxolimab in advanced cancers. This table comes from immunoSEQ multiplex PCR, and its TCRdb copy is limited to in-frame clones, with some not included. The table records 46,000 or so clones, about 89% of them present only once. The germline gives CDR1 SGDLS, CDR2 YYNGEE. V was pared by 4 bases and J by 3 bases, with 17 bases between. This CDR3 contains 15 residues. This clone was counted only a few times. This could be a read error, since a much larger clone is one nucleotide away. The rearrangement joins TRBV9 to TRBJ2-7, with a weak D call TRBD2 (7 bases). The source of this sequence is an adult with an advanced solid tumor such as melanoma, head and neck, liver or kidney cancer. The sample here was CD4+ or CD8+ T cells sorted from blood, taken in a trial of the OX40 agonist ivuxolimab. This chain's CDR3 is CASSRGRGGRYEQYF. The CDR3 DNA reads as TGTGCCAGCAGCCGGGGGAGGGGGGGCCGCTACGAGCAGTACTTC.